This note documents a single T cell receptor beta chain sequence. TCRdb's copy holds only in-frame clones and misses some; the assay was immunoSEQ multiplex PCR. The sample holds 450,000 to 500,000 clones; 60% to 85% are singletons and the top ten take 10% to 15%. Germline V gives CDR1 SGHRS, CDR2 YFSETQ. The V and J ends lost 6 bases and 1 base, in that order; junction bases with no gene match: 5. This CDR3 has 14 amino acids. The entry originates in a study of shared clonotypes between healthy human individuals. The TCR sequence derives from a woman aged 40 to 50 in good health. Some clones in this sample may be carry-over from other donors' samples. This sequence joins TRBV5-1 and TRBJ1-1, with 8 bases matching TRBD1. Input material: PBMCs. The CDR3 loop is CASTPQGANTEAFF. The CDR3 DNA sequence: TGCGCCAGCACACCCCAGGGGGCGAACACTGAAGCTTTCTTT.